This entry lists 27 T cell receptor beta chains sequenced from one sample in a study of blood T cells in healthy people across ages. The authors ran a second PCR of about 7 to 11 cycles using a sample-barcoded 5' primer and a J-beta primer mix. TCRdb re-derived calls from the 5' RACE reads in MiXCR, one entry per CDR3 protein. This repertoire shows 1.4 million or so distinct CDR3 sequences, 35% to 45% found once; its top ten account for just over 4%. Sequenced input: blood. Receptors were obtained from a woman between 18 and 29 years old in good health.

This CDR3 is CSARSGGSLPNNEQFF. CDR3 DNA: TGCAGTGCTAGATCGGGGGGATCACTCCCCAACAATGAGCAGTTCTTC. The V call is TRBV20-1, the J call TRBJ2-1; 7 bases align to TRBD2. The CDR3 extends over 16 amino acids. V lost 2 bases and J lost 5; bases outside the gene matches: 12. Germline V gives CDR1 DFQATT, CDR2 SNEGSKA (reference sequence).

The chain joins TRBV6-6 to TRBJ2-4, with D maybe TRBD1 (5 bases). The end of the DNA is better explained by TRBJ2-7, so the J call may be wrong. CDR1 MNHNY and CDR2 SVGAGI come from the germline V gene (reference sequence). This CDR3 spans 14 amino acids. This CDR3 is CASRTTIQGYEQYF. As DNA, the CDR3 is TGTGCCAGCAGAACAACTATCCAGGGATACGAGCAGTACTTC.

The chain has TRBV28 and TRBJ2-1; D uncertain. The CDR3 is made up of 14 amino acids. CDR1 MDHEN and CDR2 SYDVKM come from the germline V gene. The V end lost 7 bases, the J end lost 0 bases, and 10 bases lay between the germline ends. This chain's CDR3 is CASNIPHSYNEQFF. In DNA, the CDR3 is TGTGCCAGCAATATCCCTCACTCCTACAATGAGCAGTTCTTC. Full variable domain (remainder filled in from reference TRBV28 and TRBJ2-1): DVKVTQSSRYLVKRTGEKVFLECVQDMDHENMFWYRQDPGLGLRLIYFSYDVKMKEKGDIPEGYSVSREKKERFSLILESASTNQTSMYLCASNIPHSYNEQFFGPGTRLTVL.

This clonotype was counted between two and nine times. The chain joins TRBV5-1 to TRBJ1-2; a weak D match, TRBD1 (5 bases). Germline V CDR1 and CDR2: SGHRS, YFSETQ. The germline V and J ends were trimmed by 4 bases and 5 bases, with 15 bases remaining between them. CDR3 length: 14 residues. CDR3 DNA sequence: TGCGCCAGCAGCGGTACGACAGATCTGTATGGCTACACCTTC. Protein product: CASSGTTDLYGYTF.

The rearrangement uses TRBV7-9 and TRBJ2-7; 8 nucleotides line up with TRBD2. The junction had 13 bases not matched to a gene; V was cut back by 5 bases and J by 1 base. This CDR3 spans 17 amino acids. Germline CDR1 is SEHNR and CDR2 is FQNEAQ (reference sequence). CDR3 in amino acids: CASSLDPIAGLSYEQYF. The CDR3 bases are TGTGCCAGCAGCCTGGATCCTATAGCGGGACTATCCTACGAGCAGTACTTC.

There are a few counts of this clonotype. This rearrangement joins TRBV7-3 to TRBJ1-1; D possibly corresponds to TRBD1 (5 bases). The germline V and J ends were trimmed by 1 base and 4 bases, with 13 bases remaining between them. Germline-derived CDR1 and CDR2 are SGHTA and FQGTGA. The CDR3 sequence is 15 residues long. In nucleotides, the CDR3 is TGTGCCAGCAGCTTAAGATCGGCAGGGAGCACTGAAGCTTTCTTT. Protein sequence: CASSLRSAGSTEAFF.

The rearrangement joins TRBV7-9 to TRBJ2-3, with 9 bases identical to TRBD1. The CDR3 is 18 amino acids. The germline V gene encodes CDR1 SEHNR and CDR2 FQNEAQ (reference sequence). The V segment lost 5 bases and the J segment 9 bases; nucleotides outside the gene matches: 21. CDR3 in amino acids: CASSPSGTGNLSLSTQYF. For the CDR3, the DNA is TGTGCCAGCAGCCCATCCGGGACAGGGAATCTTTCTTTGAGCACGCAGTATTTT. Full variable domain (outside the CDR3, taken from reference TRBV7-9 and TRBJ2-3): DTGVSQNPRHKITKRGQNVTFRCDPISEHNRLYWYRQTLGQGPEFLTYFQNEAQLEKSRLLSDRFSAERPKGSFSTLEIQRTEQGDSAMYLCASSPSGTGNLSLSTQYFGPGTRLTVL.

V and J are TRBV10-2 and TRBJ2-3, with D maybe TRBD1 (6 bases). CDR3 size: 15 residues. With 6 bases removed from V and 10 bases from J, the gap between germline ends came to 23 bases. Germline CDR1 reads WSHSY; CDR2 reads SAAADI. The DNA of the CDR3 is TGCGCCAGCAGCGACGGACGAGAGGACAGAAGAGCGCAGTATTTT. The encoded protein is CASSDGREDRRAQYF.

This chain links TRBV7-2 with TRBJ1-2; 8 nucleotides agree with TRBD1. The CDR3 contains 14 residues. CDR1 and CDR2 (germline): SGHTA, FQGNSA. With V trimmed by 5 bases and J by 6 bases, 8 bases remained unmatched. In nucleotides, the CDR3 is TGTGCCAGCAGCCCACGACAGGGGCGGAATGGCTACACCTTC. This encodes CASSPRQGRNGYTF.

The sample holds a few counts of this clonotype. V is TRBV5-1 and J is TRBJ2-3; the D gene is possibly TRBD1 (6 bases). The length of the CDR3 is 14 residues. From germline, CDR1 is SGHRS and CDR2 YFSETQ. Trimming pared 2 bases from V and 6 bases from J, leaving 13 bases between. The CDR3 DNA reads as TGCGCCAGCAGCTTACAGGGCCCCCAGGATACGCAGTATTTT. Translating gives CASSLQGPQDTQYF.

This clonotype was detected ten times or more. The rearrangement links TRBV9 to TRBJ2-3; D remains unclear. The CDR3 extends over 12 amino acids. Germline V lookup: CDR1 SGDLS, CDR2 YYNGEE. The V gene lost 0 bases and the J gene lost 4 bases, with 3 bases spanning the gap. This CDR3 reads CASSVEADTQYF. The CDR3 coding sequence is TGTGCCAGCAGCGTAGAGGCAGATACGCAGTATTTT.

This clonotype was found many times. The V and J genes are TRBV27 and TRBJ2-5; no clear D. In germline, CDR1 is MNHEY, CDR2 SMNVEV (reference sequence). V dropped 0 bases and J dropped 7 bases, with 12 bases sitting between them. The CDR3 sequence is 14 residues long. CDR3 DNA: TGTGCCAGCAGTTTATCGTGGCGCTTAGGGACCCAGTACTTC. It specifies CASSLSWRLGTQYF.

This chain joins TRBV7-6 and TRBJ1-6; no reliable D call. V dropped 4 bases and J dropped 8 bases, with 15 bases sitting between them. Per the germline V gene, CDR1 is SGHVS and CDR2 is FNYEAQ. The CDR3 extends over 15 amino acids. The CDR3 DNA reads as TGTGCCAGCAGCTCTGGGAGCGGGTTAGATTCACCCCTCCACTTT. It encodes CASSSGSGLDSPLHF.

The V gene is TRBV10-1, the J gene TRBJ2-3; 8 nucleotides line up with TRBD1. Germline trimming cut 6 bases from V and 4 bases from J; bases unmatched to any gene: 9. The germline CDR1 and CDR2 sequences are WNHNN and SYGVQD (reference sequence). The CDR3 contains 15 residues. The CDR3 spells CASSGQGNGADTQYF. The CDR3 nucleotides read TGCGCCAGCAGCGGACAGGGCAACGGGGCAGATACGCAGTATTTT.

The chain combines TRBV6-6 with TRBJ2-3; D is unresolved. V gave up 8 bases and J gave up 5 bases, with 17 bases separating them. In germline, CDR1 is MNHNY, CDR2 SVGAGI (reference sequence). CDR3 length: 14 amino acids. The CDR3 nucleotides read TGTGCCAGCGTGTGGGCCGGTCCGGGAGATACGCAGTATTTT. Translated, it gives CASVWAGPGDTQYF.

This clonotype has a single count. This chain links TRBV11-3 with TRBJ2-3; D uncertain. V lost 3 bases to trimming and J lost 5 bases, with 9 bases between them. This CDR3 region has 13 residues. The germline CDR1 and CDR2 sequences are SGHNT and YENEEA. This chain's CDR3 is CASSFTRGDTQYF. CDR3 bases: TGTGCCAGCAGCTTCACGAGAGGAGATACGCAGTATTTT. Combining the CDR3 with reference TRBV11-3 and TRBJ2-3 gives the whole variable domain EAGVVQSPRYKIIEKKQPVAFWCNPISGHNTLYWYLQNLGQGPELLIRYENEEAVDDSQLPKDRFSAERLKGVDSTLKIQPAELGDSAVYLCASSFTRGDTQYFGPGTRLTVL.

The gene calls are TRBV29-1 and TRBJ2-1; 8 bases map to TRBD1. Matching the DNA end better, TRBJ2-7 makes the J call doubtful. Germline V gene sequence: CDR1 SQVTM, CDR2 ANQGSEA. This CDR3 region has 14 residues. CDR3 sequence: CSAPDRETYNEQYF. As DNA, the CDR3 is TGCAGCGCCCCGGACAGGGAAACCTACAATGAGCAGTACTTC.

This chain links TRBV7-9 with TRBJ2-7; D is unresolved. The germline CDR1 and CDR2 sequences are SEHNR and FQNEAQ (reference sequence). The CDR3 sequence is 18 residues long. V shed 5 bases and J shed 3 bases, with 26 bases lying between them. CDR3 region: CASSPVMLGRASHYEQYF. The CDR3, as DNA: TGTGCCAGCAGCCCAGTTATGTTAGGACGAGCGTCCCACTACGAGCAGTACTTC.

This clonotype was detected only a few times. The chain combines TRBV25-1 with TRBJ1-6; D might be TRBD1 (6 bases). Trimming removed 5 bases from V and 6 bases from J, with 14 bases in between. This CDR3 has 15 amino acids. CDR1 and CDR2 from the germline V gene are MGHDK and SYGVNS. The CDR3 bases are TGTGCCAGCAGTTTAGCCGGGACACTTAATTCACCCCTCCACTTT. Translation gives CASSLAGTLNSPLHF.

V is TRBV29-1 and J is TRBJ2-7; TRBD1 agrees at 10 bases. In germline, CDR1 is SQVTM, CDR2 ANQGSEA. V lost 6 bases and J lost 3; bases outside the gene matches: 11. The CDR3 consists of 15 residues. For the CDR3, the DNA is TGCAGCGTCTCTTCCCGGGACAGGGGTGTCTACGAGCAGTACTTC. Protein: CSVSSRDRGVYEQYF.

This clonotype has only a few counts. The chain employs TRBV4-3 and TRBJ1-1; D is unclear. CDR3 length equals 14 residues. The germline V and J ends were trimmed by 4 bases and 1 base, with 10 bases remaining between them. Germline V lookup: CDR1 LGHNA, CDR2 YSLEER. CDR3 protein: CASSRTRTNTEAFF. The CDR3 bases are TGCGCCAGCAGCCGTACTAGGACGAACACTGAAGCTTTCTTT.

The gene calls are TRBV7-2 and TRBJ2-2; D is ambiguous. The CDR3 extends over 10 amino acids. The germline gives CDR1 SGHTA, CDR2 FQGNSA. Between the trimmed V and J ends, which lost 11 bases and 5 bases, there was a span of 6 bases. The DNA of the CDR3 is TGTGCCGTTGGGACCGGGGAGCTGTTTTTT. This sequence encodes CAVGTGELFF.

The V and J genes are TRBV20-1 and TRBJ2-7; no firm D call. V was shortened by 3 bases and J by 0 bases, with 15 bases between the two germline ends. The CDR3 sequence is 15 residues long. CDR1 is DFQATT, CDR2 SNEGSKA, per germline (reference sequence). The CDR3 sequence: CSASGSASSSYEQYF. The CDR3 nucleotides are TGCAGTGCTAGCGGGTCGGCCTCGAGCTCCTACGAGCAGTACTTC.

The gene calls are TRBV6-1 and TRBJ2-1; 7 bases agree with TRBD1. The CDR3 consists of 16 residues. The ends lost 3 bases at V and 1 base at J; junction bases unmatched: 6. CDR1 MNHNS and CDR2 SASEGT come from the germline V gene. In DNA, the CDR3 is TGTGCCAGCAGTGAGAACGGCAGGGGGTCCTACAATGAGCAGTTCTTC. This translates into CASSENGRGSYNEQFF.

This clonotype was seen once. The rearrangement links TRBV7-2 to TRBJ2-5, with D maybe TRBD2 (5 bases). Per germline, CDR1 SGHTA and CDR2 FQGNSA. The V end lost 1 base, the J end lost 1 base, and 13 bases lay between the germline ends. The CDR3 consists of 16 residues. In nucleotides, the CDR3 is TGTGCCAGCAGCTTAGTAGGACGGGGATTCCAAGAGACCCAGTACTTC. This encodes CASSLVGRGFQETQYF.

The chain recombines TRBV27 with TRBJ2-3; a possible D gene is TRBD1 (5 bases). The CDR3 is 12 residues long. The V gene's germline CDR1 is MNHEY and CDR2 SMNVEV (reference sequence). The V end lost 5 bases, the J end lost 7 bases, and 10 bases lay between the germline ends. This CDR3 reads CASSPMGHTQYF. The CDR3, as DNA: TGTGCCAGCAGTCCCATGGGGCATACGCAGTATTTT.

V is TRBV5-1 and J is TRBJ2-1, with 8 positions matching TRBD2. The CDR3 has 15 amino acids. Germline V gene lookup returns CDR1 SGHRS and CDR2 YFSETQ. J lost 2 bases, V lost 6 bases, and 7 bases had no gene match. CDR3 DNA sequence: TGCGCCAGCAACCTCACTAGCGGAGCCTACAATGAGCAGTTCTTC. The encoded protein is CASNLTSGAYNEQFF.